This T cell receptor (beta chain) comes out of a study of molecular identifiers for immune sequencing clone quantification (dated by TCRdb to the late 2010s). About the investigation overall: For a replicate experiment, RNA from around 20,000 or 100,000 naive CD8 T cells was divided into five aliquots, of which four were sequenced. The study was a methods study using CD8 T cells to benchmark molecular-identifier clustering-based TCR repertoire sequencing (MIDCIRS) and TCR RNA copy counting.

The library was obtained by PCR. Sequencer: Illumina HiSeq 4000. Bulk TCR libraries were made following a previously described method, with the TCR primers given in Table S5. Purification of total RNA was performed with the Qiagen AllPrep DNA/RNA kit. Before any analysis, reads coming from multiple sequencing runs of the same library were combined into one pool. Concerning the study's data processing: Reads were retained only if the reads had an exact TCR constant sequence, and the retained reads were trimmed to 150 nt and grouped according to their 12-nt molecular barcodes. Reads inside each barcode group were sub-clustered using a 15% Levenshtein threshold, and a quality-weighted consensus sequence was constructed for each RNA molecule. Non-functional sequences were filtered out, along with any lower-count sequence sitting one edit away from another sequence. Barcode sub-clusters with fewer than 20% of the maximum read count were removed, based on fitting two negative binomial distributions. TCRdb reanalyzed the raw reads on its own, using fastp at Q25 for trimming and MiXCR for clone calling, and kept in-frame beta chains. Each entry is one CDR3 protein sequence, shown with its most common DNA and genes. These V and J calls derive from TCRdb rather than the authors' analysis. The table for this sample lists fewer than 350,000 distinct CDR3 sequences; around a fifth of them were counted only once. The ten most abundant clones make up 0.75% to 0.85% of the sample.

The CDR3 contains 14 residues, cysteine and phenylalanine counted. CDR3 DNA is the only sequence kept; it has 42 bases, read in frame from the first base. The germline V gene sets CDR1 to SGHTA and CDR2 to FQGTGA. Naive CD8 T cell libraries were made from 20,000 to 1,000,000 sorted cells using 10%, 30% or 50% of purified RNA. Naive CD8 T cells, defined as CD8+CD4-CCR7+CD45RA+, were FACS-sorted into RLT Plus buffer on a BD FACSAria II. To test detection sensitivity, Jurkat RNA equal to around 10 TCR copies was added to samples of about 20,000-1,000,000 naive CD8 T cells. Enrichment of CD8 T cells was performed with RosetteSep CD8+ T Cell Enrichment Cocktail and Ficoll-Paque, after which ACK red cell lysis was carried out. Many counts were recorded for this clonotype. The target of this receptor is not known. At one of its ends the junction is not consistent with the germline gene, which may arise from a read error.

Overall results and qualifications from the work: Spiked-in Jurkat TCR RNA equivalent to a single cell was reported to be detectable even among more than 900,000 naive CD8 T cells. When barcode sub-clustering was not used, chimeric consensus sequences inflated TCR diversity, with chimeras reaching as high as 47%. Clones above 20 RNA copies held over 97% of molecules in CMV-specific effector cells but under 1% in naive cells. About three recovered TCR RNA copies per cell were obtained by modeling, versus approximately 9 by digital PCR, implying a capture efficiency of roughly 32%. The sizes of highly expanded clones could end up underestimated when identical TCR molecules share a barcode. The naive libraries included spiked-in Jurkat TCR RNA (roughly ten copies' worth), and this Jurkat TCR RNA is not part of the donor repertoire.

Sequencing used naive CD8+ T cells from blood, with Jurkat cell RNA spiked in. The cell subset or site label on this specimen signifies: FACS-sorted CD8+CD4-CCR7+CD45RA+ naive T cells. This clonotype was sampled from a human donor in good health. Some libraries in this study had Jurkat cell RNA spiked in. Here the chain combines TRBV7-3 and TRBJ2-2; the D gene is perhaps TRBD2, on 6 matching bases. CDR3 loop: CASSLTPAGGELFF. At the DNA level, the sequence is TGTGCCAGCAGCCTAACCCCAGCGGGCGGGGAGCTGTTTTTT.